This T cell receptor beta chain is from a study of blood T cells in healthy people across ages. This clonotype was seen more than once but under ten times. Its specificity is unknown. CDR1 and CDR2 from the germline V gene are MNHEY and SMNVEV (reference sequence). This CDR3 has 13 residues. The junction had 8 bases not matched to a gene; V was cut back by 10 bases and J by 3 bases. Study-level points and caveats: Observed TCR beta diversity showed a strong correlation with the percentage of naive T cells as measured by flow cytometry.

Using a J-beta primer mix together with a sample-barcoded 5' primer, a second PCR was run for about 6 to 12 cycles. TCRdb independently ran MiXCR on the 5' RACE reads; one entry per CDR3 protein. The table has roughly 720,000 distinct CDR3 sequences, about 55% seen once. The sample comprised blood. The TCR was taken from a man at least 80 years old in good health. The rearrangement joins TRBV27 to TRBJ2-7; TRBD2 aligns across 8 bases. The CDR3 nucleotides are TGTGCCACCAGGGGTAGCGGGATCTACGAGCAGTACTTC. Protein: CATRGSGIYEQYF.